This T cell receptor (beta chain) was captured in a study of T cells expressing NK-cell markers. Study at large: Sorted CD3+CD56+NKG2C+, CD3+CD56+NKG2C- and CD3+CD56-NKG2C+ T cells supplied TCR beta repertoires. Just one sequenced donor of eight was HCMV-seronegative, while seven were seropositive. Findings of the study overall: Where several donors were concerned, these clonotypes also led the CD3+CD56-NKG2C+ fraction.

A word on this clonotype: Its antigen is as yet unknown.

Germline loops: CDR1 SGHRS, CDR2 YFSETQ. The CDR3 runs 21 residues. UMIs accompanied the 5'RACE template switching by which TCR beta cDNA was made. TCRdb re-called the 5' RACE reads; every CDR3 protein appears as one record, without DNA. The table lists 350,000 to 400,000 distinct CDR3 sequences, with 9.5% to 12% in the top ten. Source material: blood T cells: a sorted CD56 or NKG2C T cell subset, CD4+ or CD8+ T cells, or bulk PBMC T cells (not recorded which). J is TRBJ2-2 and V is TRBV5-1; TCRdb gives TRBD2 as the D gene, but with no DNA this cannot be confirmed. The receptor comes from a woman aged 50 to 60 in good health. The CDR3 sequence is CASSLAIRTSGSDTNTGELFF.